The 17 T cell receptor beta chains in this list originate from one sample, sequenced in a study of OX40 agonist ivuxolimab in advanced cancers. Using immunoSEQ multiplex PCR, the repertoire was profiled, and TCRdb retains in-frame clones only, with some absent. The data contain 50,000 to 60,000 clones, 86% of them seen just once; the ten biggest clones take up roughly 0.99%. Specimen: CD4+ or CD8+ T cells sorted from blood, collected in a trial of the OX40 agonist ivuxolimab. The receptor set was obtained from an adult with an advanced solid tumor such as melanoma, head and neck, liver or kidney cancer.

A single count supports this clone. CDR3 amino acids: CASSISGYTDTQYF. Here the CDR3 DNA reads TGTGCCAGCAGCATTAGCGGATACACAGATACGCAGTATTTT. This chain joins TRBV5-5 and TRBJ2-3; TRBD2 might be the D (6 bases). V lost 4 bases to trimming and J lost 2 bases, with 11 bases between them. The CDR3 covers 14 residues. Looked up from germline, CDR1 is SGHKS and CDR2 is YYEKEE (reference sequence).

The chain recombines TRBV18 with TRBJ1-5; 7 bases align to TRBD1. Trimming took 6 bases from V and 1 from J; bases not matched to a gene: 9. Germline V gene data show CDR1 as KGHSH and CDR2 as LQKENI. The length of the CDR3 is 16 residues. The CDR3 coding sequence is TGTGCCAGCTCGCCGACGGGACAGCTAAGCAATCAGCCCCAGCATTTT. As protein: CASSPTGQLSNQPQHF.

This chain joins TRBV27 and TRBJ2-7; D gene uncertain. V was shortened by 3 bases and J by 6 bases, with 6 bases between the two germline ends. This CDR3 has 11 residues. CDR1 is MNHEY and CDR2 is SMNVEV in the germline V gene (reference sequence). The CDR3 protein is CASSFQAEQYF. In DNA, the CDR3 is TGTGCCAGCAGTTTCCAGGCCGAGCAGTACTTC.

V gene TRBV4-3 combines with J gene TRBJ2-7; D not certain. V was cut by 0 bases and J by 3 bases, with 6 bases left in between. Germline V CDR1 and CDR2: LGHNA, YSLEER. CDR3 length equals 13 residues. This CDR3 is CASSQDIIYEQYF. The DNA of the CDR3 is TGCGCCAGCAGCCAAGATATAATCTACGAGCAGTACTTC.

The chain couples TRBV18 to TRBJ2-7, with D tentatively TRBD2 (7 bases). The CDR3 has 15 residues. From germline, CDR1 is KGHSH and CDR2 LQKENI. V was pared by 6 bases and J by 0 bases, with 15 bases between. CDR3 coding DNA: TGTGCCAGCTCTCCTACGGGGGGCGTCTCCTACGAGCAGTACTTC. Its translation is CASSPTGGVSYEQYF.

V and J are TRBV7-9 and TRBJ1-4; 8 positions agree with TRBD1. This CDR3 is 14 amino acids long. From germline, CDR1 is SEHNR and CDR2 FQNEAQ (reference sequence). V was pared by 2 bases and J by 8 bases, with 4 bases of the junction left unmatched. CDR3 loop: CASSLTAGGEKLFF. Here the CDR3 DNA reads TGTGCCAGCAGCTTAACGGCAGGGGGCGAAAAACTGTTTTTT.

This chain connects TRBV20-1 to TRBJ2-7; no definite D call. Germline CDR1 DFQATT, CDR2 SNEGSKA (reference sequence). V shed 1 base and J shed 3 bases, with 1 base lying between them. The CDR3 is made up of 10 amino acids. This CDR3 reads CSARGYEQYF. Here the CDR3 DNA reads TGCAGTGCTAGAGGCTACGAGCAGTACTTC.

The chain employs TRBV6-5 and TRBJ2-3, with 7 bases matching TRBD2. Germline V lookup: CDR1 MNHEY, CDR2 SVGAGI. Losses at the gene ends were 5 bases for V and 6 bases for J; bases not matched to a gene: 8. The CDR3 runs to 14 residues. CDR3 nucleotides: TGTGCCAGCAGTACCAGACTAGCAAGCGATACGCAGTATTTT. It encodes CASSTRLASDTQYF.

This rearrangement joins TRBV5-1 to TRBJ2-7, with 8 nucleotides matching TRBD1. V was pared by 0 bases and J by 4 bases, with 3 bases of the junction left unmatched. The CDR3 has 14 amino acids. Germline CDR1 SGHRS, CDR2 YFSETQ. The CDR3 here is CASSLVQGAYEQYF. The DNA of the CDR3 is TGCGCCAGCAGCTTGGTCCAGGGGGCATACGAGCAGTACTTC.

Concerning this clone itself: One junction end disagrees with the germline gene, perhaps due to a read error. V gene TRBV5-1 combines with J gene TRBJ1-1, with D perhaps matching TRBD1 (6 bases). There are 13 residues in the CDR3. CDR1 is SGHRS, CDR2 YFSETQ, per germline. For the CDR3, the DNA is TGCGCCAGCAGTTTGGACAGTGTCACTGAAGCTTTCTTT. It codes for CASSLDSVTEAFF.

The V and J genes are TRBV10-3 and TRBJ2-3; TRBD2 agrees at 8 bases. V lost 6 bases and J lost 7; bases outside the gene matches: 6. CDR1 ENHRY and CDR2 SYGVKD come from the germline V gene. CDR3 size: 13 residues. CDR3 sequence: CAIRPGGPNTQYF. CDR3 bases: TGTGCCATCAGACCGGGAGGGCCGAATACGCAGTATTTT.

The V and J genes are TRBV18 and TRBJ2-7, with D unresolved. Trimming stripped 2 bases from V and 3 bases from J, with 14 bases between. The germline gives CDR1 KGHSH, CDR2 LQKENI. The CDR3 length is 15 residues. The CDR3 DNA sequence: TGTGCCAGCTCACCAAGCGTCCCCGTTGGCTACGAGCAGTACTTC. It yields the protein CASSPSVPVGYEQYF.

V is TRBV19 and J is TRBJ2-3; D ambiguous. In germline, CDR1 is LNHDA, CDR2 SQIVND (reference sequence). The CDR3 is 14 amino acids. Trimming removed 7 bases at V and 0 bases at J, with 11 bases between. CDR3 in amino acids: CASKTAPSTDTQYF. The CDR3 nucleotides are TGTGCCAGTAAAACGGCGCCTAGCACAGATACGCAGTATTTT.

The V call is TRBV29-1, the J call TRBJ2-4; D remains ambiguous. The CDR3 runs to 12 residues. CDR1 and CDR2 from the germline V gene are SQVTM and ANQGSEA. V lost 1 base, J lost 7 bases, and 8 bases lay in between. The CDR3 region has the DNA TGCAGCGTTGAAGGAAGTGCGAACATTCAGTACTTC. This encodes CSVEGSANIQYF.

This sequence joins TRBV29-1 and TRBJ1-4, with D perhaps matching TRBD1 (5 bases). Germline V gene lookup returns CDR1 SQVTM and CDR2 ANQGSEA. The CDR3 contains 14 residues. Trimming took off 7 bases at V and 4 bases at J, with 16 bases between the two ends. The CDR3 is CSARRGLRNEKLFF. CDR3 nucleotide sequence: TGCAGCGCCCGCCGGGGCCTCCGTAATGAAAAACTGTTTTTT. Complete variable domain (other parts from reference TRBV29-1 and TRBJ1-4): SAVISQKPSRDICQRGTSLTIQCQVDSQVTMMFWYRQQPGQSLTLIATANQGSEATYESGFVIDKFPISRPNLTFSTLTVSNMSPEDSSIYLCSARRGLRNEKLFFGSGTQLSVL.

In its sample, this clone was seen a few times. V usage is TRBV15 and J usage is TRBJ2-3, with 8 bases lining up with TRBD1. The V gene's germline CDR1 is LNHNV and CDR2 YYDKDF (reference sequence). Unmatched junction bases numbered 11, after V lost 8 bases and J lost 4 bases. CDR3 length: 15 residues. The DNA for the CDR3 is TGTGCCACCGGTACTAGAACAGGGGGATCAGATACGCAGTATTTT. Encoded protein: CATGTRTGGSDTQYF.

The CDR3 DNA sequence: TGTGCCTGGAACGGAGAGAACGATCAGCCCCAGCATTTT. It is translated as CAWNGENDQPQHF. The rearrangement joins TRBV30 to TRBJ1-5; D unresolved. Germline loops: CDR1 GTSNPN, CDR2 SVGIG (reference sequence). V was pared by 4 bases and J by 5 bases, with 12 bases between. This CDR3 has 13 residues.